The rows below give T cell receptor beta chains drawn from one sample of a study of blood T cells in healthy people across ages. TCRdb used MiXCR to reprocess the 5' RACE reads, holding one entry per CDR3 protein. Among under 950,000 distinct CDR3 sequences listed, about a fifth were seen once. Sequencing was performed on blood. The receptors were gathered from a man aged 70-80 years in good health. The CDR3 runs from the conserved cysteine through the conserved F or W. A D gene is named only where the DNA matches it firmly. A row's size may be missing; if present it is once, few, many or a size class.

.,TRBJ1-4,TRBV20-1,.,TGCAGTGCCGAGAATGCAACTAATGAAAAACTGTTTTTT,CSAENATNEKLFF
many,TRBJ1-4,TRBV29-1,.,TGCAGCGTTGGGGACCCAGCTGACGTGGAAAAACTGTTTTTT,CSVGDPADVEKLFF
.,TRBJ2-1,TRBV20-1,TRBD2,TGCAGTGCTACCGGGACTAGCGGGGGTTACAATGAGCAGTCCTTC,CSATGTSGGYNEQSF
few,TRBJ1-5,TRBV4-2,.,TGTGCCAGCAGCCGGGCAGGCGTCAATCAGCCCCAGCATTTT,CASSRAGVNQPQHF
few,TRBJ1-5,TRBV28,.,TGTGCGAGCGGGCTGGGGAATCAGCCCCAGCATTTT,CASGLGNQPQHF
.,TRBJ1-5,TRBV3-1,TRBD1,TGTGCCAGTAACAGGGGAAAGGGGCCCCAGCATTTT,CASNRGKGPQHF
few,TRBJ2-5,TRBV5-1,TRBD1,TGCGCCAGCAGCTTGGACAGGGGGGATGAGCAGTACTTC,CASSLDRGDEQYF
.,TRBJ2-7,TRBV7-2,TRBD2,TGTGCCAGCAGCTCCCCGCGGGGGGTCCCCTACATCTACGAGCAGTACTTC,CASSSPRGVPYIYEQYF
.,TRBJ2-3,TRBV11-2,.,TGTGCCAGCAGCTTAAATCGTTTAGGAAGCACAGATACGCAGTATTTT,CASSLNRLGSTDTQYF
many,TRBJ1-2,TRBV20-1,.,TGCAGTGCCACGAAGGACAACCTTAACTATGGCTACACCTTC,CSATKDNLNYGYTF
once,TRBJ2-4,TRBV28,.,TGTGCCAGCAGCCAGCCCACGGGGGCCCTGAACATTCAGTACTTC,CASSQPTGALNIQYF
few,TRBJ1-5,TRBV5-1,TRBD1,TGCGCCAGCAGCTTGGTAGGGGGCGATCAGCCCCAGCATTTT,CASSLVGGDQPQHF
.,TRBJ2-4,TRBV19,.,TGTGCCAGTAGTTTGGCAGGGTCATCCAAAAACATTCAGTACTTC,CASSLAGSSKNIQYF
.,TRBJ2-2,TRBV7-8,.,TGTGCCAGCAGCTTAGTGGATGGGGTCACCGGGGAGCTGTTTTTT,CASSLVDGVTGELFF
few,TRBJ2-1,TRBV5-1,.,TGCGCCAGCAGCTTCGGCGGGGACTCCTACAATGAGCAGTTCTTC,CASSFGGDSYNEQFF
.,TRBJ2-1,TRBV5-6,TRBD2,TGTGCCAGCAGCTTGCCCCCGGGACTAGCGGGAGGGGAGCGGTACAATGAGCAGTTCTTC,CASSLPPGLAGGERYNEQFF
few,TRBJ2-1,TRBV24-1,.,TGTGCCACCAGTGATCCGCCTGGCAATGAGCAGTTCTTC,CATSDPPGNEQFF
few,TRBJ2-4,TRBV12-3/TRBV12-4,TRBD1,TGTGCCAGCAGGCCCTGGGACAGCAAAAACATTCAGTACTTC,CASRPWDSKNIQYF
.,TRBJ1-2,TRBV12-3/TRBV12-4,.,TGTGCCAGCAGTCCGGAGCTCAGGGTAGAGGGTGGCTACACCTTC,CASSPELRVEGGYTF
.,TRBJ1-4,TRBV7-9,.,TGTGCCAGCAGCCTACTCCCCGGGGGACTGGCCAATGAAAAACTGTTTTTT,CASSLLPGGLANEKLFF
few,TRBJ2-5,TRBV20-1,TRBD2,TGCAGTGCTAGAGATTGGGCTAGCGGGGACGGGACCCAGTACTTC,CSARDWASGDGTQYF
few,TRBJ2-5,TRBV12-3/TRBV12-4,TRBD2,TGTGCCAGCAGCACGACTAGCGTGGGGGAGACCCAGTACTTC,CASSTTSVGETQYF
few,TRBJ2-7,TRBV20-1,.,TGCAGTGCTAGGCCCAGTAACTACGAGCAGTACTTC,CSARPSNYEQYF
.,TRBJ2-1,TRBV12-3/TRBV12-4,TRBD2,TGTGCCAGCAGCCCGGGACTAGGAAACAATGAGCAGTTCTTC,CASSPGLGNNEQFF
.,TRBJ2-1,TRBV11-1,.,TGTGCCAGCAGCTCAAACAACGTCTATGAGCAGTTCTTC,CASSSNNVYEQFF
.,TRBJ2-2,TRBV7-6,TRBD1,TGTGCCAGCAGCTTCTCCGGGACAGATGCCTTTAGGGAGCTGTTTTTT,CASSFSGTDAFRELFF
few,TRBJ2-4,TRBV5-6,.,TGTGCCAGCAGCTCACAGGGTTTTATGAACATTCAGTACTTC,CASSSQGFMNIQYF
few,TRBJ1-6,TRBV12-3/TRBV12-4,.,TGTGCCAGCAGTCCGACGGAAAGCAATTCACCCCTCCACTTT,CASSPTESNSPLHF
many,TRBJ2-3,TRBV18,.,TGTGCCAGCTCACCCCCGGACCTAACTTGGGATACGCAGTATTTT,CASSPPDLTWDTQYF
.,TRBJ2-1,TRBV28,.,TGTGCCAGCAGTTTACCCCCAGGGTTCCAGAGAAGTGAGCAGTTCTTC,CASSLPPGFQRSEQFF
few,TRBJ1-2,TRBV18,.,TGTGCCAGCTCCCTTCTCCCTCACCAGGATGGCTACACCTTC,CASSLLPHQDGYTF
.,TRBJ1-1,TRBV5-1,.,TGCGCCAGCAGCTTGGAGTTTACGGACACTGAAGCTTTCTTT,CASSLEFTDTEAFF
.,TRBJ2-5,TRBV12-3/TRBV12-4,TRBD2,TGTGCCAGCAGTTGGGGCGGGGGTTTTGAGCAGTACTTC,CASSWGGGFEQYF
few,TRBJ2-1,TRBV7-6,TRBD2,TGTGCCAGCAGCCTCCTTGGGGGGGACTACAATGAGCAGTTCTTC,CASSLLGGDYNEQFF
few,TRBJ1-3,TRBV9,.,TGTGCCAGCAGCCCGAGAGAAGGGGAAAATTCTGGAAACACCATATATTTT,CASSPREGENSGNTIYF
.,TRBJ1-5,TRBV12-3/TRBV12-4,.,TGTGCCAGCAGTTTTGGGAGCCGTCAGCCCCAGCATTTT,CASSFGSRQPQHF
few,TRBJ2-5,TRBV6-8,.,TGTGCCAGCAGTTACCCAAGAAGAAGCTCAGTTCGGGAGACCCAGTACTTC,CASSYPRRSSVRETQYF
few,TRBJ1-5,TRBV12-3/TRBV12-4,.,TGTGCCAGCAATCATGCAAAACCGGGACGGATTAATCAGCCCCAGCATTTT,CASNHAKPGRINQPQHF
few,TRBJ2-1,TRBV12-3/TRBV12-4,.,TGTGCCAGCAGTAAATGGAGCTCCTACAATGAGCAGTTCTTC,CASSKWSSYNEQFF
.,TRBJ2-5,TRBV3-1,.,TGTGCCAGCAGCCAAGATCTTGGGGCACCGTACCAAGAGACCCAGTACTTC,CASSQDLGAPYQETQYF
.,TRBJ2-7,TRBV6-5,TRBD1,TGTGCCAGCAGCCTAAATACAGGGGGCTACGAGCAGTACTTC,CASSLNTGGYEQYF
.,TRBJ2-7,TRBV29-1,TRBD1,TGCAGCGTCGTCGGGACAGGGAACGAGCAGTACTTC,CSVVGTGNEQYF
.,TRBJ2-3,TRBV7-2,TRBD1,TGTGCCAGCAGCTCCTCGGGACAGAGCACAGATACGCAGTATTTT,CASSSSGQSTDTQYF
.,TRBJ2-1,TRBV7-9,.,TGTGCCAGCAGCCCGAGAGCCCTGAGCTCCTACAATGAGCAGTTCTTC,CASSPRALSSYNEQFF
.,TRBJ1-4,TRBV6-5,.,TGTGCCAGCAGTTACGAAAGGGTAGGGGAAAAACTGTTTTTT,CASSYERVGEKLFF